Following are 12 T cell receptor beta chains from one sample sequenced in a study of T cells in tumors after PD-1 blockade. TCRdb's copy holds only in-frame clones and misses some; the assay was immunoSEQ multiplex PCR. Of roughly 50,000 clones in the sample, 81% were seen once. Sequencing was performed on PBMCs, taken before anti-PD-1 treatment. The receptors were sampled from a human donor with basal cell carcinoma.

In its sample, this clone was seen a few times. The chain combines TRBV9 with TRBJ2-7, with 7 bases lining up with TRBD1. The CDR3 loop spans 16 amino acids. CDR1 SGDLS and CDR2 YYNGEE come from the germline V gene. After removal of 0 bases from V and 5 bases from J, the junction contained 11 bases not matched to a gene. The CDR3 region is CASSVAFETGIHEQYF. The DNA for the CDR3 is TGTGCCAGCAGCGTAGCTTTCGAGACAGGGATCCACGAGCAGTACTTC. Full variable domain (outside the CDR3, taken from reference TRBV9 and TRBJ2-7): DSGVTQTPKHLITATGQRVTLRCSPRSGDLSVYWYQQSLDQGLQFLIQYYNGEERAKGNILERFSAQQFPDLHSELNLSSLELGDSALYFCASSVAFETGIHEQYFGPGTRLTVT.

The rearrangement uses TRBV3-1 (or the pseudogene TRBV3-2) and TRBJ2-7; 7 bases match TRBD1. In germline, CDR1 is LGHDT, CDR2 YNNKEL (reference sequence). The ends lost 2 bases at V and 2 bases at J; junction bases unmatched: 3. The length of the CDR3 is 14 residues. CDR3 DNA: TGTGCCAGCAGCCAATGGGACAGCGCCTACGAGCAGTACTTC. This translates into CASSQWDSAYEQYF.

The chain joins TRBV4-1 to TRBJ1-6; D ambiguous. The CDR3 contains 14 residues. The germline gives CDR1 MGHRA, CDR2 YSYEKL. Between the trimmed V and J ends, which lost 1 base and 5 bases, there was a span of 6 bases. CDR3 amino acids: CASSQGQNNSPLHF. The CDR3 DNA reads as TGCGCCAGCAGCCAAGGGCAGAATAATTCACCCCTCCACTTT.

By share, this clone ranks as medium-sized. The rearrangement links TRBV19 to TRBJ2-2; 10 bases fit TRBD2. The CDR3 length is 13 residues. Unmatched junction bases numbered 1, after V lost 8 bases and J lost 4 bases. The germline V gene has CDR1 LNHDA and CDR2 SQIVND (reference sequence). The CDR3 nucleotides are TGTGCCAGTCAGCGGGGGGGCACCGGGGAGCTGTTTTTT. Translated, it gives CASQRGGTGELFF.

The chain couples TRBV29-1 to TRBJ1-6; D is unresolved. Germline loops: CDR1 SQVTM, CDR2 ANQGSEA. The CDR3 covers 13 residues. V was cut by 0 bases and J by 10 bases, with 10 bases left in between. The CDR3 DNA is TGCAGCGTTGAAGACGGCTTGGGGTCACCCCTCCACTTT. Translating it yields CSVEDGLGSPLHF.

This chain joins TRBV19 and TRBJ1-2, with TRBD1 matching 7 bases. The V gene end was trimmed by 5 bases and the J gene end by 2 bases; junction bases not matched to a gene: 5. In germline, CDR1 is LNHDA, CDR2 SQIVND (reference sequence). This CDR3 is built from 14 residues. The CDR3, as DNA: TGTGCCAGTAGTGCGGGACAGTGGAACTATGGCTACACCTTC. Translating it yields CASSAGQWNYGYTF.

The V and J genes are TRBV3-1 (or the pseudogene TRBV3-2) and TRBJ2-3, with D possibly TRBD2 on 7 matching bases. V was trimmed by 3 bases and J by 0 bases, leaving 10 bases between them. This CDR3 spans 15 amino acids. CDR1 LGHDT and CDR2 YNNKEL come from the germline V gene (reference sequence). The chain's CDR3 is CASSQRGGSTDTQYF. CDR3 bases: TGTGCCAGCAGCCAGAGGGGGGGCAGCACAGATACGCAGTATTTT.

The chain couples TRBV30 to TRBJ2-6; D not resolved. This CDR3 has 17 amino acids. Trimming left V 4 bases short and J 0 bases short, with 16 bases between. In germline, CDR1 is GTSNPN, CDR2 SVGIG (reference sequence). The CDR3 loop reads CAWKPPRLFSGANVLTF. For the CDR3, the DNA is TGTGCCTGGAAACCACCGAGACTGTTCTCTGGGGCCAACGTCCTGACTTTC.

V and J are TRBV2 and TRBJ1-2; D not certain. Between the trimmed V and J ends, which lost 10 bases and 1 base, there was a span of 10 bases. CDR1 and CDR2 (germline): SNHLY, FYNNEI. The CDR3 sequence is 12 residues long. In DNA, the CDR3 is TGTGCCACCACAACCCTTAACTATGGCTACACCTTC. Translating gives CATTTLNYGYTF.

This clone turned up a few times. This chain's CDR3 is CSARTSVTYEQYF. As DNA, the CDR3 is TGCAGCGCTCGGACTAGCGTAACCTACGAGCAGTACTTC. The chain carries TRBV29-1 and TRBJ2-7; 9 nucleotides match TRBD2. The CDR3 sequence is 13 residues long. V was pared by 7 bases and J by 2 bases, with 6 bases of the junction left unmatched. Looked up from germline, CDR1 is SQVTM and CDR2 is ANQGSEA.

This clone showed up just a few times. The chain is built from TRBV30 and TRBJ2-5; D may be TRBD2 (7 bases). Trimming took 0 bases from V and 3 from J, leaving 26 bases between them. Germline CDR1 is GTSNPN and CDR2 is SVGIG (reference sequence). This CDR3 spans 19 amino acids. The DNA for the CDR3 is TGTGCCTGGAGTGTATTTGCAACGACTTCGGGGGGCTGGGAAGAGACCCAGTACTTC. Its protein is CAWSVFATTSGGWEETQYF.

V is TRBV5-1 and J is TRBJ2-3; a possible D gene is TRBD1 (6 bases). The CDR3 has 15 amino acids. CDR1 is SGHRS, CDR2 YFSETQ, per germline. V lost 8 bases to trimming and J lost 1 base, with 17 bases between them. The CDR3: CASRYRASGTDTQYF. CDR3 sequence (DNA): TGCGCCAGTCGCTACAGGGCCTCGGGCACAGATACGCAGTATTTT.